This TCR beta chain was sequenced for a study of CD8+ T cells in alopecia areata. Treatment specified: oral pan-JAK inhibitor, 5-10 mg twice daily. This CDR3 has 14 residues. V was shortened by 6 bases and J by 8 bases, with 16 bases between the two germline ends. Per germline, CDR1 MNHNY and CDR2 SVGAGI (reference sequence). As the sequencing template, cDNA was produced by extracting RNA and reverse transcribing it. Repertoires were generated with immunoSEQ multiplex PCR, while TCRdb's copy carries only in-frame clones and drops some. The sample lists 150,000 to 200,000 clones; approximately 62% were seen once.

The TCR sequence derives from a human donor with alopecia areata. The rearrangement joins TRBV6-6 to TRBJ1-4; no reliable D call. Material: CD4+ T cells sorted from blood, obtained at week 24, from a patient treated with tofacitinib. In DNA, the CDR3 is TGTGCCAGCAGGGACGGACCCACTGGGGAAAAACTGTTTTTT. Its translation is CASRDGPTGEKLFF.